Presented here are 32 T cell receptor beta chains from one specimen sequenced in a study of T cells in Graves' hyperthyroidism and ophthalmopathy. From RNA transcripts, TCR beta CDR3 regions were amplified. HTBI primers were employed in a first-round RT-PCR of the TCR CDR3. TCRdb re-called the multiplex PCR reads through MiXCR, storing one row per CDR3 protein. The data hold under 300,000 distinct CDR3 sequences, with about 13% observed a single time. The sample taken for sequencing was blood. All receptors come from a middle-aged woman with Graves' hyperthyroidism.

This clonotype was seen repeatedly, ten times or more. The DNA of the CDR3 is TGTGCCAGCAGCCTTGTCGGGACACCGAACACCGGGGAGCTGTTTTTT. Translated: CASSLVGTPNTGELFF. This sequence joins TRBV3-1 and TRBJ2-2; D possibly corresponds to TRBD1 (6 bases). The CDR3 is 16 residues long. Trimming stripped 4 bases from V and 0 bases from J, with 12 bases between. CDR1 is LGHDT and CDR2 is YNNKEL in the germline V gene (reference sequence).

This clonotype was seen at least ten times. The V call is TRBV30, the J call TRBJ2-1; D may match TRBD1 or TRBD2 (5 bases each). The CDR3 is 13 residues long. Germline CDR1 is GTSNPN and CDR2 is SVGIG (reference sequence). V gave up 6 bases and J gave up 5 bases, with 14 bases separating them. The CDR3 sequence is CACGSWGNNEQFF. CDR3 sequence (DNA): TGTGCCTGTGGCTCCTGGGGGAACAATGAGCAGTTCTTC.

This clonotype appeared a few times. The chain employs TRBV6-1 and TRBJ2-3, with D perhaps matching TRBD1 (6 bases). The CDR3 has 15 amino acids. From germline, CDR1 is MNHNS and CDR2 SASEGT. Trimming took off 1 base at V and 6 bases at J, with 14 bases between the two ends. CDR3 region: CASSEGTDYRDTQYF. The CDR3 coding sequence is TGTGCCAGCAGTGAAGGGACAGACTACAGGGATACGCAGTATTTT.

This chain joins TRBV5-1 and TRBJ1-2; D gene uncertain. CDR3 size: 13 residues. CDR1 is SGHRS and CDR2 is YFSETQ in the germline V gene. Trimming pared 4 bases from V and 6 bases from J, leaving 13 bases between. CDR3 sequence: CASSRNGLDGYTF. Written as DNA, the CDR3 is TGCGCCAGCAGCCGAAATGGGCTGGATGGCTACACCTTC.

On this clonotype: A much larger clone sits a single nucleotide away, making a read error possible. The CDR3 region is CASRTGLDYEQYF. Written as DNA, the CDR3 is TGTGCCAGCAGGACAGGGTTGGATTACGAGCAGTACTTC. The chain employs TRBV6-1 and TRBJ2-7, with 7 bases identical to TRBD1. CDR3 size: 13 residues. Unmatched junction bases numbered 6, after V lost 6 bases and J lost 4 bases. Germline-derived CDR1 and CDR2 are MNHNS and SASEGT.

This chain joins TRBV18 and TRBJ2-1, with 9 nucleotides matching TRBD1. Germline-derived CDR1 and CDR2 are KGHSH and LQKENI. This CDR3 region has 16 residues. V trimming: 0 bases; J trimming: 5 bases; junction bases outside the gene matches: 5. The CDR3 bases are TGTGCCAGCTCACCACCGAGCGGACAGGGGAACAATGAGCAGTTCTTC. It yields the protein CASSPPSGQGNNEQFF. The full variable domain, in which reference TRBV18 and TRBJ2-1 provide the parts outside the CDR3, is NAGVMQNPRHLVRRRGQEARLRCSPMKGHSHVYWYRQLPEEGLKFMVYLQKENIIDESGMPKERFSAEFPKEGPSILRIQQVVRGDSAAYFCASSPPSGQGNNEQFFGPGTRLTVL.

This clonotype came up many times. The chain links TRBV10-1 to TRBJ1-1; 8 positions agree with TRBD1. CDR1 is WNHNN and CDR2 is SYGVQD in the germline V gene (reference sequence). Trimming took 7 bases from V and 1 from J; bases not matched to a gene: 5. The CDR3 is 14 residues long. The CDR3 sequence is CASIRTGRNTEAFF. In nucleotides, the CDR3 is TGCGCCAGCATTAGGACAGGGCGGAACACTGAAGCTTTCTTT.

This clonotype was found many times. The rearrangement uses TRBV11-3 and TRBJ1-5; possible D gene TRBD1, 5 bases. V was cut by 5 bases and J by 0 bases, with 14 bases left in between. The CDR3 consists of 16 residues. Germline loops: CDR1 SGHNT, CDR2 YENEEA. The CDR3 loop reads CASSPRTPVSNQPQHF. Here the CDR3 DNA reads TGTGCCAGCAGCCCCCGGACACCAGTTAGCAATCAGCCCCAGCATTTT.

There are many counts of this clonotype. The chain couples TRBV28 to TRBJ2-4, with D possibly TRBD1 on 6 matching bases. This CDR3 is 14 amino acids long. In germline, CDR1 is MDHEN, CDR2 SYDVKM. Trimming stripped 3 bases from V and 4 bases from J, with 10 bases between. The DNA of the CDR3 is TGTGCCAGCAGTTTGACAGGACAAAAAAACATTCAGTACTTC. It translates to CASSLTGQKNIQYF. Full variable domain (rest looked up from reference TRBV28 and TRBJ2-4): DVKVTQSSRYLVKRTGEKVFLECVQDMDHENMFWYRQDPGLGLRLIYFSYDVKMKEKGDIPEGYSVSREKKERFSLILESASTNQTSMYLCASSLTGQKNIQYFGAGTRLSVL.

This clonotype was found a few times. The rearrangement uses TRBV6-1 and TRBJ2-1; D is undetermined. With 4 bases removed from V and 5 bases from J, the gap between germline ends came to 9 bases. There are 13 residues in the CDR3. Germline V gene data show CDR1 as MNHNS and CDR2 as SASEGT. This CDR3 reads CASSVGTHNEQFF. The CDR3 nucleotides read TGTGCCAGCAGTGTAGGCACCCACAATGAGCAGTTCTTC.

This clonotype was found many times. This sequence joins TRBV11-2 and TRBJ2-7, with 8 bases that match TRBD2. Germline values: CDR1 SGHAT, CDR2 FQNNGV. V dropped 0 bases and J dropped 3; count of bases not matched to a gene: 13. The CDR3 has 18 amino acids. The CDR3, as DNA: TGTGCCAGCAGCTTAGATTGGGGCGGGGGGTCCGTATTCTACGAGCAGTACTTC. It encodes CASSLDWGGGSVFYEQYF.

This clonotype has a count of ten or more. This chain links TRBV7-9 with TRBJ2-2; a possible D gene is TRBD1 (6 bases). V was trimmed by 8 bases and J by 1 base, leaving 14 bases between them. The CDR3 spans 15 residues. Germline CDR1 SEHNR, CDR2 FQNEAQ (reference sequence). CDR3 protein: CASSGRQENTGELFF. The CDR3 DNA follows: TGTGCCAGCTCCGGCCGACAGGAGAACACCGGGGAGCTGTTTTTT.

This clonotype was recorded at least ten times. The chain recombines TRBV6-1 with TRBJ1-5; tentatively, D is TRBD1 (6 bases). Trimming stripped 6 bases from V and 4 bases from J, with 19 bases between. The CDR3 runs to 16 residues. Germline lookup yields CDR1 MNHNS and CDR2 SASEGT. The CDR3 is CASSTEARRGNQPQHF. DNA of the CDR3: TGTGCCAGCAGCACGGAGGCCCGGAGGGGGAATCAGCCCCAGCATTTT.

This clonotype was seen ten or more times. The rearrangement links TRBV20-1 to TRBJ2-1, with D tentatively TRBD1 or TRBD2 (5 bases each). CDR3 length equals 13 residues. Trimming stripped 5 bases from V and 5 bases from J, with 13 bases between. Per germline, CDR1 DFQATT and CDR2 SNEGSKA (reference sequence). The chain's CDR3 is CSAVWDDHNEQFF. In DNA, the CDR3 is TGCAGTGCTGTTTGGGACGACCACAATGAGCAGTTCTTC.

In its sample, this clonotype was seen a few times. The V and J genes are TRBV5-1 and TRBJ2-3, with unresolved D. The V gene lost 3 bases and the J gene lost 2 bases, with 19 bases spanning the gap. CDR1 is SGHRS, CDR2 YFSETQ, per germline. The CDR3 consists of 17 residues. CDR3 region: CASSSYYLTESTDTQYF. DNA for the CDR3: TGCGCCAGCAGCTCCTACTACCTGACGGAGTCCACAGATACGCAGTATTTT.

This clonotype was recorded many times. This chain links TRBV28 with TRBJ2-3; no clear D gene. Germline CDR1 reads MDHEN; CDR2 reads SYDVKM. The length of the CDR3 is 12 residues. Trimming cost V 11 bases and J 6 bases, with 15 bases left between them. For the CDR3, the DNA is TGTGCCCCCCCCACCGATGGGGATACGCAGTATTTT. It translates to CAPPTDGDTQYF. The complete variable domain, with remaining parts taken from reference TRBV28 and TRBJ2-3, reads DVKVTQSSRYLVKRTGEKVFLECVQDMDHENMFWYRQDPGLGLRLIYFSYDVKMKEKGDIPEGYSVSREKKERFSLILESASTNQTSMYLCAPPTDGDTQYFGPGTRLTVL.

This clonotype was seen a few times. The CDR3 DNA reads as TGTGCCAGCTCACCCACGGGACAGGCCACAGATACGCAGTATTTT. This codes for CASSPTGQATDTQYF. The V gene is TRBV18, the J gene TRBJ2-3; 8 nucleotides match TRBD1. J gave up 2 bases and V 3 bases, and 4 bases lay outside the gene matches. The CDR3 has 15 residues. The V gene's germline CDR1 is KGHSH and CDR2 LQKENI.

Points on this clonotype: No conserved phenylalanine or tryptophan is present at the end of the CDR3, so a read error is the likely explanation. The chain joins TRBV4-1 to TRBJ1-1, with D possibly matching TRBD1 (6 bases). V was trimmed by 0 bases and J by 0 bases, leaving 17 bases between them. Germline V gene data show CDR1 as MGHRA and CDR2 as YSYEKL. The CDR3 covers 18 residues. In nucleotides, the CDR3 is TGCGCCAGCAGCCAAGAGGGGGGCTTTGGGCAGGTGAACACTGAAGCTTTCCTT. Protein sequence: CASSQEGGFGQVNTEAFL.

This clonotype was observed at least ten times. V gene TRBV12-3 or TRBV12-4 combines with J gene TRBJ2-7; 7 positions agree with TRBD1. The length of the CDR3 is 15 residues. V shed 5 bases and J 4 bases; nucleotides not matched to a gene: 11. The CDR3 here is CASSTDRDRSYEQYF. CDR3 in DNA: TGTGCCAGCAGTACTGATCGGGACAGAAGTTACGAGCAGTACTTC.

Written as DNA, the CDR3 is TGTGCCAGTCTTCGGGGGGCAGCCACAGGGAGGGAGCTGTTTTTT. Translation gives CASLRGAATGRELFF. The rearrangement uses TRBV7-2 and TRBJ2-2, with D perhaps matching TRBD2 (7 bases). CDR1 and CDR2 (germline): SGHTA, FQGNSA. Trimming shortened V by 9 bases and J by 9 bases, and 23 bases separated the two germline ends. The CDR3 totals 15 residues.

This clonotype was seen repeatedly, ten times or more. V gene TRBV28 combines with J gene TRBJ2-5; no clear D. Between the trimmed V and J ends, which lost 4 bases and 7 bases, there was a span of 10 bases. Germline CDR1 reads MDHEN; CDR2 reads SYDVKM. CDR3 length: 12 residues. The CDR3 is CASSSDPRTQYF. CDR3 DNA: TGTGCCAGCAGTTCGGACCCTAGGACCCAGTACTTC.

This clonotype was detected ten times or more. The gene calls are TRBV7-2 and TRBJ2-5, with D uncertain. Germline-derived CDR1 and CDR2 are SGHTA and FQGNSA. V lost 5 bases and J lost 14, with 18 bases in between. CDR3 length: 12 residues. This CDR3 reads CASSLDRRALYF. The DNA for the CDR3 is TGTGCCAGCAGCCTGGACCGTCGAGCGCTCTACTTC.

This clonotype was seen a handful of times. The chain uses TRBV7-6 and TRBJ2-1; TRBD2 aligns across 12 bases. With V trimmed by 5 bases and J by 7 bases, 9 bases remained unmatched. This CDR3 is 16 amino acids long. The germline CDR1 and CDR2 sequences are SGHVS and FNYEAQ. CDR3 sequence: CASSPSSGRAVNEQFF. CDR3 DNA sequence: TGTGCCAGCAGCCCTTCTAGCGGGAGGGCCGTGAATGAGCAGTTCTTC.

This clonotype was picked up many times. This rearrangement joins TRBV29-1 to TRBJ2-5; D is undetermined. The CDR3 is 12 amino acids. Trimming took 4 bases from V and 7 from J, leaving 13 bases between them. From germline, CDR1 is SQVTM and CDR2 ANQGSEA. Here the CDR3 DNA reads TGCAGCGTTGGAGGCCACGAAGGGACCCAGTACTTC. The encoded protein is CSVGGHEGTQYF.

This clonotype was counted a few times. The chain joins TRBV5-1 to TRBJ2-2; possible D gene TRBD2, 6 bases. Trimming left V 5 bases short and J 5 bases short, with 16 bases between. CDR1 SGHRS and CDR2 YFSETQ come from the germline V gene. The CDR3 loop spans 15 amino acids. The CDR3 is CASRLPGVGTGELFF. The CDR3 DNA follows: TGCGCCAGCAGGCTTCCGGGAGTAGGGACCGGGGAGCTGTTTTTT.

The sample holds many counts of this clonotype. The rearrangement uses TRBV7-9 and TRBJ2-2; 9 positions match TRBD1. V lost 4 bases to trimming and J lost 1 base; unmatched junction nucleotides: 1. CDR3 length equals 15 residues. The germline V gene has CDR1 SEHNR and CDR2 FQNEAQ (reference sequence). The CDR3 reads CASSSGQGNTGELFF. CDR3 DNA: TGTGCCAGCAGCTCGGGACAGGGGAACACCGGGGAGCTGTTTTTT.

In this sample, this clonotype turned up a few times. The rearrangement links TRBV10-3 to TRBJ1-2; the D gene is possibly TRBD1 (5 bases). CDR3 length equals 13 residues. In germline, CDR1 is ENHRY, CDR2 SYGVKD. Trimming shortened V by 7 bases and J by 2 bases, and 11 bases separated the two germline ends. CDR3 coding DNA: TGTGCCATCACTCGGGACCTAAACTATGGCTACACCTTC. Translated: CAITRDLNYGYTF.

The chain is built from TRBV19 and TRBJ1-6, with a weak D call TRBD1 (5 bases). This CDR3 region has 15 residues. Trimming took 4 bases from V and 10 from J, leaving 17 bases between them. The germline CDR1 and CDR2 sequences are LNHDA and SQIVND (reference sequence). CDR3 coding DNA: TGTGCCAGTAGTACGAACGGGGTTGAGGGGTCACCCCTCCACTTT. It translates to CASSTNGVEGSPLHF.

This clonotype was seen repeatedly, ten times or more. The chain couples TRBV19 to TRBJ1-1; possibly TRBD1 for D (5 bases). Germline loops: CDR1 LNHDA, CDR2 SQIVND (reference sequence). Trimming removed 2 bases at V and 3 bases at J, with 10 bases between. CDR3 length: 14 amino acids. The CDR3 DNA follows: TGTGCCAGTAGTATACAGGGAATGTACACTGAAGCTTTCTTT. Translated, it gives CASSIQGMYTEAFF.

The rearrangement links TRBV3-1 to TRBJ2-1; 7 bases line up with TRBD2. Germline lookup yields CDR1 LGHDT and CDR2 YNNKEL (reference sequence). This CDR3 comprises 15 residues. Trimming at V came to 0 bases and at J to 7 bases, leaving 6 bases not matched to a gene. The CDR3 here is CASSQDLLAQNEQFF. The DNA for the CDR3 is TGTGCCAGCAGCCAAGATCTACTAGCGCAGAATGAGCAGTTCTTC.

The rearrangement links TRBV9 to TRBJ2-2, with D perhaps TRBD2 (5 bases). The CDR3 is 15 amino acids. The germline gives CDR1 SGDLS, CDR2 YYNGEE. The germline V and J ends were trimmed by 0 bases and 2 bases, with 8 bases remaining between them. CDR3 region: CASSVGADNTGELFF. The CDR3 DNA reads TGTGCCAGCAGCGTAGGAGCGGATAACACCGGGGAGCTGTTTTTT.

This clonotype was seen ten or more times. This chain joins TRBV6-1 and TRBJ2-1, with 7 bases aligning to TRBD2. V shed 8 bases, J shed 8 bases, and the junction held 9 bases outside the gene matches. The germline CDR1 and CDR2 sequences are MNHNS and SASEGT. The CDR3 covers 13 residues. This CDR3 reads CASRRLASDEQFF. In DNA, the CDR3 is TGTGCCAGCCGTCGACTAGCTTCCGATGAGCAGTTCTTC.